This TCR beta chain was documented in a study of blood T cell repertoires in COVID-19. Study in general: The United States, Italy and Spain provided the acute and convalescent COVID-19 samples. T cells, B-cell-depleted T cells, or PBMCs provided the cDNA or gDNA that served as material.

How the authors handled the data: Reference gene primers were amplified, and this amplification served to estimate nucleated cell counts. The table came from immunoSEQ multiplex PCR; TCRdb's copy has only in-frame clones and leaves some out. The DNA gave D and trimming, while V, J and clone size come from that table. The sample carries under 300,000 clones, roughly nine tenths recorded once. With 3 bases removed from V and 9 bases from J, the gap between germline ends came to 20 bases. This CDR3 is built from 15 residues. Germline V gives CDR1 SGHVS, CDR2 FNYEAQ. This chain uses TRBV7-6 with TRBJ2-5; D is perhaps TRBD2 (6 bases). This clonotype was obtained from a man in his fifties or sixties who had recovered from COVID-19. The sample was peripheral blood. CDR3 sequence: CASSFTGLAQGPQYF. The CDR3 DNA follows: TGTGCCAGCAGCTTTACGGGACTGGCTCAAGGGCCCCAGTACTTC.